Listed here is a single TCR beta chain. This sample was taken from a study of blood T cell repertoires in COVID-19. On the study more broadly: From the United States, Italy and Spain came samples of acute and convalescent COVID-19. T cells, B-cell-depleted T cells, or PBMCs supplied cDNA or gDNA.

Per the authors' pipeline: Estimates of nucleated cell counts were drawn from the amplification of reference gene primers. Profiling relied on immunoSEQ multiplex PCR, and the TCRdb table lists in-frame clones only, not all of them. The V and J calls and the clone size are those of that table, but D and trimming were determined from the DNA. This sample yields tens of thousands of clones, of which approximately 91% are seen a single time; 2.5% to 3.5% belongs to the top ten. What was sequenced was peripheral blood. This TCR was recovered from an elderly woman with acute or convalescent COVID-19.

Here the CDR3 DNA reads TGTGCCAGCAGCCGACAGGGGGAGCCGGATGAAAAACTGTTTTTT. It codes for CASSRQGEPDEKLFF. The chain couples TRBV6-2 or TRBV6-3 to TRBJ1-4, with 9 bases matching TRBD1. CDR3 length: 15 amino acids. The trim removed 6 bases at V and 6 bases at J, leaving 8 bases unmatched. The germline CDR1 and CDR2 sequences are MNHEY and SVGEGT.